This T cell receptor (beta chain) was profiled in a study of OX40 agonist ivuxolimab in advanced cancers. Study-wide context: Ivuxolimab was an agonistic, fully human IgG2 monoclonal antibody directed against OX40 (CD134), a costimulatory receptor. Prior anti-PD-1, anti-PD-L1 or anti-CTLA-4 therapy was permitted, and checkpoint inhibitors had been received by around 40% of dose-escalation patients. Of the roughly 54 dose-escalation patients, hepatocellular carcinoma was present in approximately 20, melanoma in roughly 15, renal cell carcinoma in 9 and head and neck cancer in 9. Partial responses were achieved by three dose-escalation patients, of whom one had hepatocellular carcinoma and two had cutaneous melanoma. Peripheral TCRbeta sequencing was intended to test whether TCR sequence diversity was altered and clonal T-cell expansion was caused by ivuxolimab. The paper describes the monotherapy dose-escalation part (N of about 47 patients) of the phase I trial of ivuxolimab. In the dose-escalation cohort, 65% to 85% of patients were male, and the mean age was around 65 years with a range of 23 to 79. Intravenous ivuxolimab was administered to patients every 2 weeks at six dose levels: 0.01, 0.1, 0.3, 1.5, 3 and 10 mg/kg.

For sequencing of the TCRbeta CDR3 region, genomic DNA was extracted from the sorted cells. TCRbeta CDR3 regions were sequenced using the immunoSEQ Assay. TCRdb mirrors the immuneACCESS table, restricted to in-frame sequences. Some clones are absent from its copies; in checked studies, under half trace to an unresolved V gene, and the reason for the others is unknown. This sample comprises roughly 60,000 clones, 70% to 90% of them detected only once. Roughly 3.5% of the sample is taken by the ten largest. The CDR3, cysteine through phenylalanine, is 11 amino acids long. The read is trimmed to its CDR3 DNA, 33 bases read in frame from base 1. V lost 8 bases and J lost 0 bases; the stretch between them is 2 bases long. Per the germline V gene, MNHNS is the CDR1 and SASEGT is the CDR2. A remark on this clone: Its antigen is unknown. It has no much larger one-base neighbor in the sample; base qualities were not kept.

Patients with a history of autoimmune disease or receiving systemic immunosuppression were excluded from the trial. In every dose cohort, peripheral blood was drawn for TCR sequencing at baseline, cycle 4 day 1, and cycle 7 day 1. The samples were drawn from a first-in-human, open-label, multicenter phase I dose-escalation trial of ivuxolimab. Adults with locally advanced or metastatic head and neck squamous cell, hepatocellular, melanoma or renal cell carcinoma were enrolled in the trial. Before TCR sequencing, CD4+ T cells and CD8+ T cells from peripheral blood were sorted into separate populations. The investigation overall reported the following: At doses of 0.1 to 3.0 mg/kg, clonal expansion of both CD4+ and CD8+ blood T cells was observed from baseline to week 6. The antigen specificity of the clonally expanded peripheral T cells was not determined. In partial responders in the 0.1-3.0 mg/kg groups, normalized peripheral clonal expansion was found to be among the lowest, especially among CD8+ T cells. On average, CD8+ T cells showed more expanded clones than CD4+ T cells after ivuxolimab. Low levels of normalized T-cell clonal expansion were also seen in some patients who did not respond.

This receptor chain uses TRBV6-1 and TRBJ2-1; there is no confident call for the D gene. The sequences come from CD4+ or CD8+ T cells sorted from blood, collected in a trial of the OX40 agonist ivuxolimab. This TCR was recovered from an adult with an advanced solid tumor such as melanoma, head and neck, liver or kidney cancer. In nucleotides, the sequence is TGTGCCAGCGCCTCCTACAATGAGCAGTTCTTC. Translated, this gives CASASYNEQFF.